Listed here is a single T cell receptor beta chain. Its antigen is unidentified. The data stem from a study of response to subunit inactivated influenza vaccine. TCRdb recomputed calls from the RT-PCR reads with MiXCR, one row per CDR3 protein. Of about 240,000 distinct CDR3 sequences in the sample, 12% were seen once. Broader study findings: Few additional T cells are recruited per seasonal influenza vaccination, authors suggested.

Trimming removed 5 bases at V and 2 bases at J, with 16 bases between. The CDR3 consists of 16 residues. Looked up from germline, CDR1 is MNHEY and CDR2 is SMNVEV (reference sequence). The chain employs TRBV27 and TRBJ1-5; possibly TRBD1 for D (6 bases). This specimen was non-naive T cells sorted from PBMCs, taken approximately 15 days before vaccination. The origin of this receptor is a man in his fifties who received an inactivated influenza vaccine. CDR3 sequence (DNA): TGTGCCAGCAGTGCGTTACAGGGAAGGGGCAATCAGCCCCAGCATTTT. This gives the protein CASSALQGRGNQPQHF.